This TCR beta chain was obtained from a study of T cell responses to AZD1222 COVID-19 vaccine. Method: immunoSEQ multiplex PCR; TCRdb's copy keeps in-frame clones and lacks some. The sample has some 120,000 clones, roughly nine tenths seen once. Investigators merged groups given second doses at roughly 4 or roughly 12 weeks. Study conclusions and caveats: White British people made up most donors, females outnumbered males, and clonal diversity was possibly underestimated.

V shed 5 bases, J shed 4 bases, and the junction held 19 bases outside the gene matches. Per germline, CDR1 SGHVS and CDR2 FQNEAQ. CDR3 length: 19 residues. A word on this clone: The antigen is unknown.

The input for sequencing was peripheral blood, taken 28 days after the second AZD1222 dose. The sequence derives from an adult who received the AZD1222 COVID-19 vaccine. The V call is TRBV7-8, the J call TRBJ1-5, with TRBD1 matching 8 bases. CDR3 nucleotide sequence: TGTGCCAGCAGCGAGTCCCCTATAGGCAGGGGGCTGGCAAATCAGCCCCAGCATTTT. Translation gives CASSESPIGRGLANQPQHF.